This TCR beta chain was sequenced during a study of blood T cell repertoires in COVID-19. Study context: T cells, B-cell-depleted T cells, or PBMCs provided the cDNA or gDNA that served as material.

Using immunoSEQ multiplex PCR, the repertoire was profiled, and TCRdb retains in-frame clones only, with some absent. The data contain 150,000 or so clones, roughly 80% of them singletons. This clone was counted a single time. The sample taken for sequencing was PBMCs or T cells enriched from blood (not recorded which). The receptor was isolated from a woman aged 45-65 years who had recovered from COVID-19.

As DNA, the CDR3 is TGTGCCAGCAAGGAGGATAGCGGGGGGGCCGGTGAGCAGTTCTTC. Translating gives CASKEDSGGAGEQFF. The chain links TRBV2 to TRBJ2-1, with TRBD2 matching over 11 bases. Germline assignment: CDR1 SNHLY and CDR2 FYNNEI. The CDR3 consists of 15 residues. Trimming took 7 bases from V and 9 from J; bases not matched to a gene: 11.